This TCR beta chain was found in a study of molecular identifiers for immune sequencing clone quantification. Study-wide findings and caveats: Clones of above 20 RNA copies carried over 98% of effector molecules; in naive cells they carried under 1%.

A note on this clonotype: Its antigen is not known.

The CDR3 extends over 13 amino acids. Trimming cost V 1 base and J 2 bases, with 7 bases left between them. Per germline, CDR1 SGHRS and CDR2 YFSETQ. TCRdb analysed the PCR reads with MiXCR anew, one entry per CDR3 protein. The table includes about 510,000 distinct CDR3 sequences, 25% detected once. The V gene is TRBV5-1, the J gene TRBJ2-7, with no clear D. The source of this sequence is a human donor in good health. Some libraries in this study had Jurkat cell RNA spiked in. The sample was naive CD8+ T cells from blood, with Jurkat cell RNA spiked in. Subset described: FACS-sorted CD8+CD4-CCR7+CD45RA+ naive T cells. CDR3 amino acids: CASSLQDAYEQYF. Written as DNA, the CDR3 is TGCGCCAGCAGCTTGCAGGATGCCTACGAGCAGTACTTC.